These 29 T cell receptor beta chains originate from one sample sequenced in a study of blood T cell repertoires in COVID-19. Assay: immunoSEQ multiplex PCR; the TCRdb copy retains only in-frame clones and omits some. The sample gives around 230,000 clones, about 81% of which show up once; around 9.2% is in the top ten. Sequenced input: PBMCs or T cells enriched from blood (not recorded which). These receptors all come from a man in his forties who had recovered from COVID-19.

The V gene is TRBV9, the J gene TRBJ2-2; 8 bases line up with TRBD1. The CDR3 covers 17 residues. The germline gives CDR1 SGDLS, CDR2 YYNGEE. V lost 4 bases, J lost 6 bases, and 14 bases stayed unmatched. The CDR3: CASSRQAGRGHAGELFF. The DNA of the CDR3 is TGTGCCAGCAGCAGACAAGCAGGCAGGGGGCATGCCGGGGAGCTGTTTTTT.

The chain joins TRBV7-2 to TRBJ1-2; D remains unclear. The germline V and J ends were trimmed by 5 bases and 9 bases, with 25 bases remaining between them. This CDR3 is built from 16 residues. Per germline, CDR1 SGHTA and CDR2 FQGNSA. CDR3 in amino acids: CASSRESSAFGSSYTF. The DNA of the CDR3 is TGTGCCAGCAGCCGCGAGTCCAGCGCCTTTGGGAGTAGCTACACCTTC.

The chain joins TRBV3-1 (or the pseudogene TRBV3-2) to TRBJ2-3; possible D gene TRBD2, 5 bases. Trimming left V 9 bases short and J 2 bases short, with 12 bases between. The germline CDR1 and CDR2 sequences are LGHDT and YNNKEL (reference sequence). The CDR3 spans 13 residues. Here the CDR3 reads CASKRANTDTQYF. The CDR3 bases are TGTGCCAGTAAGAGGGCGAACACAGATACGCAGTATTTT.

The chain recombines TRBV30 with TRBJ2-4, with 12 nucleotides matching TRBD2. The CDR3 is made up of 11 amino acids. Germline V gene data show CDR1 as GTSNPN and CDR2 as SVGIG (reference sequence). V shed 7 bases and J 13 bases; nucleotides not matched to a gene: 5. The CDR3 loop reads CASSTSGRQYF. The CDR3 nucleotides are TGTGCCTCATCGACTAGCGGGAGACAGTACTTC.

This chain links TRBV20-1 with TRBJ1-1; TRBD1 might be the D (6 bases). There are 14 residues in the CDR3. Trimming left V 3 bases short and J 0 bases short, with 11 bases between. Germline CDR1 and CDR2: DFQATT and SNEGSKA (reference sequence). The CDR3 region is CSASTGMMNTEAFF. The CDR3 nucleotides read TGCAGTGCTAGTACAGGGATGATGAACACTGAAGCTTTCTTT.

The chain combines TRBV7-9 with TRBJ2-6; 9 nucleotides align to TRBD1. CDR3 length: 17 amino acids. The germline gives CDR1 SEHNR, CDR2 FQNEAQ (reference sequence). V lost 5 bases, J lost 6 bases, and 11 bases stayed unmatched. CDR3: CASSLRDRVLEANVLTF. The CDR3 nucleotides read TGTGCCAGCAGCCTCCGGGACAGGGTCCTCGAGGCCAACGTCCTGACTTTC. The full variable domain, with the rest looked up from reference TRBV7-9 and TRBJ2-6, is DTGVSQNPRHKITKRGQNVTFRCDPISEHNRLYWYRQTLGQGPEFLTYFQNEAQLEKSRLLSDRFSAERPKGSFSTLEIQRTEQGDSAMYLCASSLRDRVLEANVLTFGAGSRLTVL.

The chain carries TRBV6-6 and TRBJ1-1; TRBD1 matches at 8 bases. Germline CDR1 is MNHNY and CDR2 is SVGAGI (reference sequence). The CDR3 spans 15 residues. V was clipped by 5 bases and J by 0 bases; unmatched bases: 5. CDR3 loop: CASSTRQGMNTEAFF. CDR3 in DNA: TGTGCCAGCAGTACCCGACAGGGGATGAACACTGAAGCTTTCTTT.

The rearrangement joins TRBV27 to TRBJ2-7; TRBD1 might be the D (5 bases). This CDR3 is 16 amino acids long. The V end was cut by 0 bases, the J end by 7 bases, with 19 bases between. Germline CDR1 MNHEY, CDR2 SMNVEV (reference sequence). The CDR3, as DNA: TGTGCCAGCAGTTTATCGGTTGCCAGCTCGAAGGGGGAGCAGTACTTC. This encodes CASSLSVASSKGEQYF.

CDR3 DNA: TGTGCCAGCAGCCCAGGGTCCTCTAATGAAAAACTGTTTTTT. Its protein is CASSPGSSNEKLFF. The chain combines TRBV11-2 with TRBJ1-4, with D maybe TRBD1 (5 bases). CDR1 and CDR2 from the germline V gene are SGHAT and FQNNGV. The CDR3 spans 14 residues. V lost 5 bases, J lost 3 bases, and 10 bases lay in between.

The J gene is TRBJ2-1, the V gene TRBV4-1; 7 nucleotides agree with TRBD2. The CDR3 is 17 amino acids. V was clipped by 4 bases and J by 3 bases; unmatched bases: 12. Germline V gene sequence: CDR1 MGHRA, CDR2 YSYEKL. The CDR3 loop reads CASSPREGSGIYNEQFF. For the CDR3, the DNA is TGCGCCAGCAGCCCTCGTGAGGGGAGCGGGATCTACAATGAGCAGTTCTTC.

The chain has TRBV7-3 and TRBJ2-1, with 8 bases lining up with TRBD2. The CDR3 has 16 residues. Germline V gene sequence: CDR1 SGHTA, CDR2 FQGTGA. V was clipped by 5 bases and J by 1 base; unmatched bases: 7. CDR3 sequence reads: CASSPQAGVSYNEQFF. The CDR3 nucleotides read TGTGCCAGCAGCCCACAAGCGGGAGTGTCCTACAATGAGCAGTTCTTC.

CDR3 bases: TGCGCCAGCAGCGAGTTGGCAGGGGGTAATGAAAAACTGTTTTTT. Protein: CASSELAGGNEKLFF. The gene calls are TRBV5-1 and TRBJ1-4; 7 bases are shared with TRBD1. This CDR3 has 15 amino acids. With 4 bases clipped from V and 4 bases from J, the junction kept 7 bases outside the gene matches. Per germline, CDR1 SGHRS and CDR2 YFSETQ.

This sequence joins TRBV29-1 and TRBJ2-7; no reliable D call. The CDR3 covers 13 residues. Germline values: CDR1 SQVTM, CDR2 ANQGSEA. Trimming cost V 7 bases and J 0 bases, with 13 bases left between them. Here the CDR3 reads CSAEDGSSYEQYF. The CDR3 nucleotides read TGCAGCGCAGAGGATGGAAGCTCCTACGAGCAGTACTTC.

V is TRBV30 and J is TRBJ1-5, with 10 nucleotides matching TRBD1. The CDR3 runs to 15 residues. Germline V gene data show CDR1 as GTSNPN and CDR2 as SVGIG (reference sequence). The V and J ends lost 0 bases and 6 bases, in that order; junction bases with no gene match: 5. The CDR3 region has the DNA TGTGCCTGGAGTGTAGGGACAGGGGTTGGTCAGCCCCAGCATTTT. Amino acids: CAWSVGTGVGQPQHF.

The V and J genes are TRBV10-3 and TRBJ1-5; D may be TRBD1 (6 bases). Germline-derived CDR1 and CDR2 are ENHRY and SYGVKD. V was shortened by 7 bases and J by 1 base, with 8 bases between the two germline ends. This CDR3 has 13 amino acids. The CDR3, as DNA: TGTGCCATCAAGGGGGGGAGCAATCAGCCCCAGCATTTT. Residues: CAIKGGSNQPQHF.

The rearrangement joins TRBV5-5 to TRBJ2-7, with D possibly being TRBD1 (6 bases). The CDR3 extends over 15 amino acids. Germline CDR1 is SGHKS and CDR2 is YYEKEE (reference sequence). V lost 4 bases to trimming and J lost 2 bases, with 16 bases between them. The CDR3 DNA follows: TGTGCCAGCAGCCCGAACGGACAGCCCACCTACGAGCAGTACTTC. Its protein product is CASSPNGQPTYEQYF.

The genes are TRBV9 and TRBJ2-1, with a tentative D call TRBD2 (6 bases). Deletions cut 1 base from V and 2 bases from J, with 10 bases between. Per the germline V gene, CDR1 is SGDLS and CDR2 is YYNGEE. The CDR3 is 15 amino acids. CDR3 region: CASSVSGTAYNEQFF. The CDR3 region has the DNA TGTGCCAGCAGCGTATCCGGGACTGCCTACAATGAGCAGTTCTTC.

The rearrangement joins TRBV7-8 to TRBJ2-1, with 7 bases lining up with TRBD2. Germline V CDR1 and CDR2: SGHVS, FQNEAQ. V trimming: 7 bases; J trimming: 7 bases; junction bases outside the gene matches: 16. The CDR3 covers 16 residues. The CDR3 loop is CASTPGGGRVYNEQFF. The CDR3, as DNA: TGTGCCAGCACCCCGGGGGGTGGGAGGGTTTATAATGAGCAGTTCTTC. Full variable domain (outside the CDR3, taken from reference TRBV7-8 and TRBJ2-1): GAGVSQSPRYKVAKRGQDVALRCDPISGHVSLFWYQQALGQGPEFLTYFQNEAQLDKSGLPSDRFFAERPEGSVSTLKIQRTQQEDSAVYLCASTPGGGRVYNEQFFGPGTRLTVL.

The chain combines TRBV2 with TRBJ2-7, with a tentative D call TRBD1 (6 bases). The germline gives CDR1 SNHLY, CDR2 FYNNEI. This CDR3 is built from 14 residues. With 8 bases removed from V and 3 bases from J, the gap between germline ends came to 17 bases. The CDR3 here is CASSKQGGFYEQYF. The DNA for the CDR3 is TGTGCCAGCTCTAAACAGGGTGGGTTCTACGAGCAGTACTTC. Based on the CDR3 plus reference TRBV2 and TRBJ2-7, the full variable domain is EPEVTQTPSHQVTQMGQEVILRCVPISNHLYFYWYRQILGQKVEFLVSFYNNEISEKSEIFDDQFSVERPDGSNFTLKIRSTKLEDSAMYFCASSKQGGFYEQYFGPGTRLTVT.

V gene TRBV6-5 combines with J gene TRBJ2-7, with TRBD1 identical over 10 bases. V dropped 6 bases and J dropped 6; count of bases not matched to a gene: 8. The CDR3 has 14 residues. Germline V gives CDR1 MNHEY, CDR2 SVGAGI. In DNA form, the CDR3 reads TGTGCCAGCAGCTCGGGACAGGGGTTCTCCGAGCAGTACTTC. As protein: CASSSGQGFSEQYF.

This sequence joins TRBV5-4 and TRBJ1-4; TRBD1 agrees at 8 bases. The trim removed 4 bases at V and 3 bases at J, leaving 2 bases unmatched. This CDR3 comprises 14 residues. From germline, CDR1 is SGHNT and CDR2 YYREEE (reference sequence). DNA for the CDR3: TGTGCCAGCAGCCGGACAGGGCCTAATGAAAAACTGTTTTTT. It specifies CASSRTGPNEKLFF.

This sequence joins TRBV30 and TRBJ1-1, with 10 bases matching TRBD1. CDR1 is GTSNPN, CDR2 SVGIG, per germline (reference sequence). The CDR3 runs to 13 residues. The V segment lost 3 bases and the J segment 4 bases; nucleotides outside the gene matches: 2. This CDR3 is CAWSGDRGTEAFF. Written as DNA, the CDR3 is TGTGCCTGGAGCGGGGACAGGGGCACTGAAGCTTTCTTT.

The chain employs TRBV5-4 and TRBJ1-2, with 11 positions matching TRBD1. Trimming took 4 bases from V and 6 from J; bases not matched to a gene: 17. Germline lookup yields CDR1 SGHNT and CDR2 YYREEE (reference sequence). CDR3 size: 18 residues. CDR3: CASSPPRTGGRQIHGYTF. CDR3 bases: TGTGCCAGCAGCCCCCCCAGGACAGGGGGCCGACAAATTCATGGCTACACCTTC.

The J gene is TRBJ1-4, the V gene TRBV2; perhaps TRBD1 as D (6 bases). Trimming took 6 bases from V and 8 from J, leaving 19 bases between them. The CDR3 covers 15 residues. Germline-derived CDR1 and CDR2 are SNHLY and FYNNEI. The CDR3 is CASRSRGARGEKLFF. In DNA, the CDR3 is TGTGCCAGCAGATCTCGGGGGGCGAGGGGAGAAAAACTGTTTTTT. Full variable domain (remainder filled in from reference TRBV2 and TRBJ1-4): EPEVTQTPSHQVTQMGQEVILRCVPISNHLYFYWYRQILGQKVEFLVSFYNNEISEKSEIFDDQFSVERPDGSNFTLKIRSTKLEDSAMYFCASRSRGARGEKLFFGSGTQLSVL.

This clone was counted between two and nine times. The chain employs TRBV5-1 and TRBJ1-5, with no clear D. The CDR3 is 15 amino acids. Germline CDR1 reads SGHRS; CDR2 reads YFSETQ. The ends were cut back, 0 bases at V and 0 bases at J, with 7 bases in the middle. Written as DNA, the CDR3 is TGCGCCAGCAGCTTGGGAGGGTTTAGCAATCAGCCCCAGCATTTT. Amino acids: CASSLGGFSNQPQHF.

The chain uses TRBV5-1 and TRBJ1-1; D call uncertain. V was shortened by 5 bases and J by 0 bases, with 8 bases between the two germline ends. Germline V gene lookup returns CDR1 SGHRS and CDR2 YFSETQ. The CDR3 spans 13 residues. CDR3 sequence: CASRLVVNTEAFF. The DNA for the CDR3 is TGCGCCAGCAGACTCGTGGTGAACACTGAAGCTTTCTTT.

This chain links TRBV21-1 with TRBJ1-4. TRBV21-1 counts as a pseudogene. The CDR3 has 19 amino acids. For the CDR3, the DNA is TGTGCCAGCAGCATCAAGGGGGGGGTGGAGTTAGCAACTAATGAAAAACTGTTTTTT. Amino acids: CASSIKGGVELATNEKLFF.

The chain uses TRBV25-1 and TRBJ1-1; no clear D. Trimming took off 6 bases at V and 0 bases at J, with 14 bases between the two ends. The CDR3 is 15 amino acids. Per the germline V gene, CDR1 is MGHDK and CDR2 is SYGVNS. CDR3: CASRLWSGMNTEAFF. CDR3 bases: TGTGCCAGCAGGCTATGGTCAGGCATGAACACTGAAGCTTTCTTT. Drawing the rest from reference TRBV25-1 and TRBJ1-1, the complete variable domain is EADIYQTPRYLVIGTGKKITLECSQTMGHDKMYWYQQDPGMELHLIHYSYGVNSTEKGDLSSESTVSRIRTEHFPLTLESARPSHTSQYLCASRLWSGMNTEAFFGQGTRLTVV.

This clone was counted a single time. V and J are TRBV5-8 and TRBJ2-5; 9 bases map to TRBD1. The germline CDR1 and CDR2 sequences are SGHTS and YDEGEE. V gave up 6 bases and J gave up 5 bases; unmatched junction bases: 8. The CDR3 extends over 14 amino acids. CDR3 in amino acids: CASNPGQGAETQYF. The CDR3 DNA is TGTGCCAGCAACCCGGGACAGGGAGCTGAGACCCAGTACTTC.